This note documents a single T cell receptor beta chain sequence. V was pared by 0 bases and J by 6 bases, with 21 bases between. CDR1 and CDR2 (germline): LNHNV, YYDKDF (reference sequence). The CDR3 runs 17 residues. This entry belongs to a study of cytomegalovirus exposure and HLA in healthy donors. The PCR was carried out with 60 Vbeta primers and 13 Jbeta primers. Sequenced by immunoSEQ multiplex PCR; TCRdb stores in-frame clones only, minus some. This sample's table has over 150,000 clones. The sequencing input was PBMCs. This TCR was sampled from a boy aged 5-17 years in good health and CMV-seronegative. The J gene is TRBJ2-7, the V gene TRBV15; possible D gene TRBD2, 6 bases. CDR3 DNA: TGTGCCACCAGCAGAGATGGGGAGGCACGGGGCGCTTCCGAGCAGTACTTC. This encodes CATSRDGEARGASEQYF.